These 20 T cell receptor beta chains were all obtained from the same sample, sequenced in a study of blood T cells in healthy people across ages. The use of a sample-barcoded 5' primer and a J-beta primer mix characterized a second PCR of about 6 to 11 cycles. Via MiXCR, TCRdb re-called the 5' RACE reads, giving one row per CDR3 protein. The data show 700,000 to 950,000 distinct CDR3 sequences, more than 45% seen once. Sequencing input: blood. These receptors were taken from a man aged 25-45 years in good health.

The chain has TRBV3-1 and TRBJ2-7, with 14 positions matching TRBD2. Germline lookup yields CDR1 LGHDT and CDR2 YNNKEL (reference sequence). V gave up 10 bases and J gave up 3 bases; unmatched junction bases: 5. This CDR3 spans 14 amino acids. The CDR3 coding sequence is TGTGCCACCCGGACTAGCGGGAGGAACTACGAGCAGTACTTC. This codes for CATRTSGRNYEQYF.

The V and J genes are TRBV12-3 or TRBV12-4 and TRBJ2-3; 10 bases agree with TRBD2. The J segment lost 2 bases and the V segment lost 5 bases, leaving 13 bases of the junction unmatched. There are 18 residues in the CDR3. The CDR3 reads CASSTVAGGPSYTDTQYF. CDR3 nucleotide sequence: TGTGCCAGCAGTACCGTAGCGGGAGGTCCCTCGTACACAGATACGCAGTATTTT.

The V call is TRBV4-3, the J call TRBJ2-5; D not certain. The tail of the sequence fits TRBJ2-7 better, so the J call may be wrong. CDR1 and CDR2 (germline): LGHNA, YSLEER. CDR3 size: 14 residues. The CDR3 bases are TGCGCCAGCAGCCAAGGGGGAATTGAGGACGAGCAGTACTTC. Encoded protein: CASSQGGIEDEQYF.

The rearrangement uses TRBV20-1 and TRBJ2-4, with a tentative D call TRBD1 (6 bases). Germline CDR1 and CDR2: DFQATT and SNEGSKA (reference sequence). CDR3 length: 13 amino acids. The V and J ends lost 6 bases and 3 bases respectively, with 12 bases between them. The CDR3: CSATKGGKNIQYF. DNA for the CDR3: TGCAGTGCCACCAAAGGGGGCAAAAACATTCAGTACTTC.

V gene TRBV7-8 combines with J gene TRBJ2-1; D is possibly TRBD2 (5 bases). CDR1 and CDR2 from the germline V gene are SGHVS and FQNEAQ. The V end lost 3 bases, the J end lost 0 bases, and 24 bases lay between the germline ends. The CDR3 contains 20 residues. In DNA, the CDR3 is TGTGCCAGCAGCTTGCGGGCCGGACTCGAACCTCGGAGCTCCTACAATGAGCAGTTCTTC. Residues: CASSLRAGLEPRSSYNEQFF.

The V gene is TRBV20-1, the J gene TRBJ2-1; 13 positions agree with TRBD2. Looked up from germline, CDR1 is DFQATT and CDR2 is SNEGSKA (reference sequence). V gave up 6 bases and J gave up 9 bases; unmatched junction bases: 11. The CDR3 contains 15 residues. The CDR3 sequence is CSAKGTSGKEGEQFF. As DNA, the CDR3 is TGCAGTGCAAAGGGGACTAGCGGGAAAGAAGGTGAGCAGTTCTTC.

The rearrangement links TRBV29-1 to TRBJ2-5, with 9 bases that match TRBD1. Germline CDR1 and CDR2: SQVTM and ANQGSEA. V lost 6 bases, J lost 11 bases, and 19 bases stayed unmatched. This CDR3 has 15 amino acids. The CDR3 sequence is CSVPPRDRAHNEQYF. CDR3 coding DNA: TGCAGCGTCCCGCCCCGGGACAGGGCCCACAATGAGCAGTACTTC.

CDR3 DNA sequence: TGTGCCCGCTCGGATAACTACGAGCAGTACTTC. This encodes CARSDNYEQYF. The genes are TRBV28 and TRBJ2-4; D not resolved. The DNA end favors TRBJ2-7, so the J call may be wrong. CDR1 is MDHEN, CDR2 SYDVKM, per germline. The CDR3 covers 11 residues.

The V and J genes are TRBV20-1 and TRBJ2-3; D remains ambiguous. V was pared by 4 bases and J by 3 bases, with 8 bases between. The V gene's germline CDR1 is DFQATT and CDR2 SNEGSKA (reference sequence). The CDR3 runs to 12 residues. The CDR3 region is CSANPQTDTQYF. DNA for the CDR3: TGCAGTGCTAACCCCCAAACAGATACGCAGTATTTT.

The chain uses TRBV29-1 and TRBJ2-3; D perhaps matches TRBD2 (6 bases). Germline CDR1 is SQVTM and CDR2 is ANQGSEA. This CDR3 spans 12 amino acids. V lost 5 bases, J lost 2 bases, and 8 bases lay in between. DNA of the CDR3: TGCAGCGTTTCGGGGGTCACAGATACGCAGTATTTT. Protein sequence: CSVSGVTDTQYF.

The J gene is TRBJ2-5, the V gene TRBV30; tentative D call: TRBD1 (7 bases). The CDR3 is 14 residues long. The germline V gene encodes CDR1 GTSNPN and CDR2 SVGIG (reference sequence). The V end lost 1 base, the J end lost 3 bases, and 12 bases lay between the germline ends. The CDR3 is CAWSDGGTEETQYF. In nucleotides, the CDR3 is TGTGCCTGGAGTGATGGGGGGACAGAAGAGACCCAGTACTTC. The full variable domain, rest sourced from reference TRBV30 and TRBJ2-5, is SQTIHQWPATLVQPVGSPLSLECTVEGTSNPNLYWYRQAAGRGLQLLFYSVGIGQISSEVPQNLSASRPQDRQFILSSKKLLLSDSGFYLCAWSDGGTEETQYFGPGTRLLVL.

The chain links TRBV12-3 or TRBV12-4 to TRBJ2-1, with D perhaps matching TRBD2 (7 bases). The CDR3 consists of 15 residues. V was shortened by 3 bases and J by 10 bases, with 19 bases between the two germline ends. The CDR3 loop is CASSFLADPTGEQFF. The CDR3 coding sequence is TGTGCCAGCAGTTTCCTAGCGGACCCCACAGGGGAGCAGTTCTTC.

The sample holds a few counts of this clonotype. CDR3 loop: CATRAPSYNEQFF. The DNA of the CDR3 is TGTGCCACCAGGGCACCGAGTTACAATGAGCAGTTCTTC. The rearrangement uses TRBV28 and TRBJ2-1; D perhaps matches TRBD1 (5 bases). Trimming took off 10 bases at V and 4 bases at J, with 14 bases between the two ends. CDR1 is MDHEN, CDR2 SYDVKM, per germline. The CDR3 has 13 residues.

This sequence joins TRBV5-1 and TRBJ1-2; D uncertain. Trimming cost V 0 bases and J 7 bases, with 13 bases left between them. This CDR3 contains 14 residues. From germline, CDR1 is SGHRS and CDR2 YFSETQ. The CDR3 nucleotides read TGCGCCAGCAGCTTGGCCCAAGGTCGGCGTGGCTACACCTTC. This translates into CASSLAQGRRGYTF.

The J gene is TRBJ2-3, the V gene TRBV27; weak D call: TRBD2 (5 bases). Germline V gives CDR1 MNHEY, CDR2 SMNVEV (reference sequence). This CDR3 contains 14 residues. Deletions cut 3 bases from V and 2 bases from J, with 9 bases between. The CDR3 loop reads CASSLKAVTDTQYF. As DNA, the CDR3 is TGTGCCAGCAGTTTGAAAGCGGTCACAGATACGCAGTATTTT.

A few counts support this clonotype. The chain has TRBV11-1 and TRBJ2-1; 9 nucleotides align to TRBD2. Germline lookup yields CDR1 SGHAT and CDR2 FQDESV (reference sequence). The length of the CDR3 is 15 residues. The junction had 4 bases not matched to a gene; V was cut back by 5 bases and J by 2 bases. The CDR3: CASSHLAGPYNEQFF. The DNA of the CDR3 is TGTGCCAGCAGCCACCTAGCGGGACCCTACAATGAGCAGTTCTTC.

The genes are TRBV4-1 and TRBJ2-7, with 9 bases fitting TRBD2. The CDR3 has 16 residues. The ends lost 0 bases at V and 0 bases at J; junction bases unmatched: 3. Germline values: CDR1 MGHRA, CDR2 YSYEKL. The chain's CDR3 is CASSQDSTSGSYEQYF. The CDR3 coding sequence is TGCGCCAGCAGCCAAGATTCGACTAGCGGCTCCTACGAGCAGTACTTC.

The J gene is TRBJ2-5, the V gene TRBV18, with a tentative D call TRBD2 (5 bases). This CDR3 comprises 15 residues. Germline loops: CDR1 KGHSH, CDR2 LQKENI. V lost 3 bases, J lost 11 bases, and 22 bases lay in between. CDR3 residues: CASSPGIPTTNEQYF. The CDR3 coding sequence is TGTGCCAGCTCACCCGGGATCCCAACGACCAATGAGCAGTACTTC.

This clonotype showed up just a few times. The chain has TRBV6-6 and TRBJ1-2; D ambiguous. With 5 bases removed from V and 2 bases from J, the gap between germline ends came to 15 bases. There are 15 residues in the CDR3. Germline V gene sequence: CDR1 MNHNY, CDR2 SVGAGI (reference sequence). CDR3 bases: TGTGCCAGCAGTACGGCGGGCAAATGGAACTATGGCTACACCTTC. Encoded protein: CASSTAGKWNYGYTF.

The chain employs TRBV20-1 and TRBJ1-2; tentative D call: TRBD1 (6 bases). This CDR3 region has 13 residues. Trimming removed 6 bases at V and 7 bases at J, with 18 bases between. Germline V gene data show CDR1 as DFQATT and CDR2 as SNEGSKA (reference sequence). The CDR3 nucleotides read TGCAGTGCCCCCAGGGAGGGGGGGTCTGGCTACACCTTC. This translates into CSAPREGGSGYTF.